This T cell receptor (beta chain) was identified in a study of CDR3 diversity in severe acne. The CDR3 covers 13 residues. With 8 bases removed from V and 3 bases from J, the gap between germline ends came to 10 bases. Germline-derived CDR1 and CDR2 are SGHAT and FQNNGV. TCRdb itself ran the PCR reads through MiXCR, one entry per CDR3 protein. The sample holds almost 85,000 distinct CDR3 sequences; 45% to 55% are singletons and the top ten take 13% to 15%. Sequenced input: blood. The chain couples TRBV11-2 to TRBJ2-2; a possible D gene is TRBD1 (5 bases). The receptor comes from a male donor in good health, without acne. The CDR3 coding sequence is TGTGCCAGCTCACCAGGGTACACCGGGGAGCTGTTTTTT. Translation: CASSPGYTGELFF.